Shown below are 26 T cell receptor beta chains from a single sample sequenced in a study of blood T cell repertoires in COVID-19. Assay: immunoSEQ multiplex PCR; the TCRdb copy retains only in-frame clones and omits some. In the table there are about 160,000 clones, more than 90% of which are singletons. The specimen sequenced was peripheral blood. All receptors derive from a man aged 45-60 years with acute or convalescent COVID-19.

The chain combines TRBV5-4 with TRBJ2-1; D possibly corresponds to TRBD1 (7 bases). Trimming took 4 bases from V and 13 from J, leaving 15 bases between them. CDR1 is SGHNT and CDR2 is YYREEE in the germline V gene (reference sequence). CDR3 size: 12 residues. The CDR3 loop reads CASSDTQGGQFF. The DNA of the CDR3 is TGTGCCAGCAGCGATACTCAGGGGGGACAGTTCTTC.

The chain employs TRBV4-2 and TRBJ2-5; 11 bases fit TRBD2. The CDR3 consists of 16 residues. V dropped 1 base and J dropped 2; count of bases not matched to a gene: 3. CDR1 is LGHNA, CDR2 YNFKEQ, per germline. The chain's CDR3 is CASSQASGGPQETQYF. DNA for the CDR3: TGTGCCAGCAGCCAAGCTAGCGGGGGGCCTCAAGAGACCCAGTACTTC.

J is TRBJ2-1 and V is TRBV9; TRBD2 agrees at 8 bases. The CDR3 covers 15 residues. Germline V gene sequence: CDR1 SGDLS, CDR2 YYNGEE. The V segment lost 0 bases and the J segment 4 bases; nucleotides outside the gene matches: 3. The CDR3 coding sequence is TGTGCCAGCAGCGTAGGGACTAGCAGGTACAATGAGCAGTTCTTC. This codes for CASSVGTSRYNEQFF.

DNA for the CDR3: TGTGCCAGCAGTTTACTAGCGGGCAGCTACGAGCAGTACTTC. Its translation is CASSLLAGSYEQYF. The chain links TRBV27 to TRBJ2-7; TRBD2 aligns across 8 bases. The CDR3 loop spans 14 amino acids. Germline CDR1 reads MNHEY; CDR2 reads SMNVEV (reference sequence). V shed 2 bases, J shed 3 bases, and the junction held 3 bases outside the gene matches.

The rearrangement uses TRBV30 and TRBJ1-5; D remains unclear. The CDR3 spans 13 residues. The V end was cut by 0 bases, the J end by 2 bases, with 5 bases between. CDR1 and CDR2 from the germline V gene are GTSNPN and SVGIG (reference sequence). The CDR3 sequence is CAWSVRGNQPQHF. CDR3 bases: TGTGCCTGGAGTGTGAGAGGCAATCAGCCCCAGCATTTT.

The J gene is TRBJ2-3, the V gene TRBV15, with 7 nucleotides matching TRBD2. Germline V gene data show CDR1 as LNHNV and CDR2 as YYDKDF (reference sequence). V lost 9 bases, J lost 3 bases, and 9 bases stayed unmatched. The CDR3 covers 14 residues. The CDR3, as DNA: TGTGCCACTACGAGCGGGGAGGGGACAGATACGCAGTATTTT. This gives the protein CATTSGEGTDTQYF. The variable domain in full, completed from reference TRBV15 and TRBJ2-3, reads DAMVIQNPRYQVTQFGKPVTLSCSQTLNHNVMYWYQQKSSQAPKLLFHYYDKDFNNEADTPDNFQSRRPNTSFCFLDIRSPGLGDTAMYLCATTSGEGTDTQYFGPGTRLTVL.

This clone was seen just once. The chain uses TRBV11-2 and TRBJ1-6; TRBD1 is a possible D gene (6 bases). V shed 7 bases and J shed 7 bases, with 11 bases lying between them. Germline CDR1 reads SGHAT; CDR2 reads FQNNGV. The CDR3 totals 13 residues. CDR3 nucleotide sequence: TGTGCCAGCACCCAACAGGGAAATTCACCCCTCCACTTT. This sequence encodes CASTQQGNSPLHF.

This chain joins TRBV5-1 and TRBJ1-5, with D possibly matching TRBD1 (5 bases). With 0 bases removed from V and 7 bases from J, the gap between germline ends came to 14 bases. The CDR3 is made up of 15 amino acids. The germline gives CDR1 SGHRS, CDR2 YFSETQ. The CDR3 DNA follows: TGCGCCAGCAGCTTGGAGGGCGAGCGGGGGCAGCCCCAGCATTTT. It codes for CASSLEGERGQPQHF.

The rearrangement uses TRBV11-2 and TRBJ2-1; tentatively, D is TRBD1 (6 bases). Germline V gene sequence: CDR1 SGHAT, CDR2 FQNNGV. The CDR3 covers 16 residues. V was clipped by 3 bases and J by 4 bases, with 16 bases between them. CDR3: CASSLGFLGAYNEQFF. The DNA for the CDR3 is TGTGCCAGCAGCTTGGGGTTTTTGGGGGCATACAATGAGCAGTTCTTC.

The chain has TRBV2 and TRBJ1-4; D gene ambiguous. Germline V lookup: CDR1 SNHLY, CDR2 FYNNEI. The CDR3 length is 14 residues. The V and J ends lost 2 bases and 5 bases respectively, with 9 bases between them. The CDR3 spells CASSELAGNEKLFF. The CDR3 DNA is TGTGCCAGCAGTGAATTAGCCGGGAATGAAAAACTGTTTTTT.

With regard to this clone: At one end the junction does not follow the germline gene, possibly because of a read error. The CDR3 reads CASSLGGRDTDTQYF. The DNA of the CDR3 is TGTGCTAGCAGCTTAGGGGGCAGAGACACAGATACGCAGTATTTT. The rearrangement uses TRBV7-7 and TRBJ2-3; the match to TRBD1 covers 7 bases. The CDR3 runs 15 residues. Per germline, CDR1 SSHAT and CDR2 FNYEAQ (reference sequence).

This clone was recorded only once. This rearrangement joins TRBV30 to TRBJ1-1; D is perhaps TRBD1 (5 bases). There are 13 residues in the CDR3. The germline CDR1 and CDR2 sequences are GTSNPN and SVGIG (reference sequence). CDR3 region: CGGGELVNTEAFF. CDR3 bases: TGTGGAGGAGGGGAGTTGGTGAACACTGAAGCTTTCTTT.

The chain links TRBV7-3 to TRBJ2-2; TRBD1 is a possible D gene (6 bases). Trimming removed 5 bases at V and 4 bases at J, with 14 bases between. CDR3 length equals 15 residues. Germline CDR1 and CDR2: SGHTA and FQGTGA. The DNA of the CDR3 is TGTGCCAGCAGCCCACTGGGGGCGGGCACCGGGGAGCTGTTTTTT. Translation gives CASSPLGAGTGELFF. The whole variable domain, filled in from reference TRBV7-3 and TRBJ2-2, reads GAGVSQTPSNKVTEKGKYVELRCDPISGHTALYWYRQSLGQGPEFLIYFQGTGAADDSGLPNDRFFAVRPEGSVSTLKIQRTERGDSAVYLCASSPLGAGTGELFFGEGSRLTVL.

V usage is TRBV12-5 and J usage is TRBJ2-3; 7 positions match TRBD2. This CDR3 region has 18 residues. The ends lost 3 bases at V and 1 base at J; junction bases unmatched: 13. CDR1 and CDR2 from the germline V gene are LGHNT and FRNRAP. The CDR3 loop is CASGLPRGRGIRTDTQYF. CDR3 sequence (DNA): TGTGCTAGTGGTTTACCACGTGGGCGGGGGATTCGCACAGATACGCAGTATTTT. Combining the CDR3 with reference TRBV12-5 and TRBJ2-3 gives the whole variable domain DARVTQTPRHKVTEMGQEVTMRCQPILGHNTVFWYRQTMMQGLELLAYFRNRAPLDDSGMPKDRFSAEMPDATLATLKIQPSEPRDSAVYFCASGLPRGRGIRTDTQYFGPGTRLTVL.

This rearrangement joins TRBV18 to TRBJ2-2; 7 bases are shared with TRBD1. J lost 0 bases, V lost 3 bases, and 7 bases had no gene match. Germline V CDR1 and CDR2: KGHSH, LQKENI. CDR3 length equals 17 residues. The CDR3 sequence: CASSPLTGTTNTGELFF. The DNA for the CDR3 is TGTGCCAGCTCACCCTTGACAGGGACCACGAACACCGGGGAGCTGTTTTTT.

This chain connects TRBV29-1 to TRBJ2-5; 15 bases fit TRBD2. V lost 2 bases and J lost 5; bases outside the gene matches: 3. CDR1 and CDR2 from the germline V gene are SQVTM and ANQGSEA. CDR3 length equals 15 residues. CDR3 loop: CSVEIGLAGGETQYF. CDR3 in DNA: TGCAGCGTTGAAATAGGACTAGCGGGGGGGGAGACCCAGTACTTC. The complete variable domain, with remaining parts taken from reference TRBV29-1 and TRBJ2-5, reads SAVISQKPSRDICQRGTSLTIQCQVDSQVTMMFWYRQQPGQSLTLIATANQGSEATYESGFVIDKFPISRPNLTFSTLTVSNMSPEDSSIYLCSVEIGLAGGETQYFGPGTRLLVL.

The CDR3 coding sequence is TGTGCCAGCAGTCCACGACAGGGGAGCTCCTACAATGAGCAGTTCTTC. This gives the protein CASSPRQGSSYNEQFF. This chain links TRBV5-8 with TRBJ2-1, with 8 positions matching TRBD1. Unmatched junction bases numbered 7, after V lost 5 bases and J lost 0 bases. Per the germline V gene, CDR1 is SGHTS and CDR2 is YDEGEE. This CDR3 is built from 16 residues.

The V gene is TRBV5-1, the J gene TRBJ2-7; D ambiguous. This CDR3 has 14 residues. Germline CDR1 and CDR2: SGHRS and YFSETQ. Trimming removed 1 base at V and 0 bases at J, with 8 bases between. The CDR3 loop reads CASSLPGSSYEQYF. The CDR3 DNA reads as TGCGCCAGCAGCTTGCCTGGCAGCTCCTACGAGCAGTACTTC.

This chain links TRBV10-3 with TRBJ2-7; 7 bases map to TRBD2. The CDR3 spans 15 residues. Germline values: CDR1 ENHRY, CDR2 SYGVKD. Unmatched junction bases numbered 12, after V lost 3 bases and J lost 7 bases. CDR3: CAISDTGRSIGEQYF. CDR3 bases: TGTGCCATCAGTGATACCGGGAGGTCCATCGGGGAGCAGTACTTC.

The chain combines TRBV5-5 with TRBJ2-7; D may be TRBD2 (5 bases). Trimming stripped 0 bases from V and 2 bases from J, with 6 bases between. Germline CDR1 is SGHKS and CDR2 is YYEKEE (reference sequence). The CDR3 loop spans 13 amino acids. The CDR3 nucleotides are TGTGCCAGCAGCTTGGAGGGAGCCTACGAGCAGTACGTC. Residues: CASSLEGAYEQYV.

The chain couples TRBV9 to TRBJ2-1, with 10 bases fitting TRBD2. There are 16 residues in the CDR3. CDR1 is SGDLS, CDR2 YYNGEE, per germline. Losses at the gene ends were 0 bases for V and 3 bases for J; bases not matched to a gene: 3. CDR3 nucleotides: TGTGCCAGCAGCGTAGCTACTAGCGGGATCTACAATGAGCAGTTCTTC. Protein sequence: CASSVATSGIYNEQFF.

The V call is TRBV18, the J call TRBJ2-3; TRBD2 matches 9 bases. The CDR3 length is 15 residues. Germline V gene data show CDR1 as KGHSH and CDR2 as LQKENI. V shed 5 bases, J shed 0 bases, and the junction held 3 bases outside the gene matches. The CDR3 protein is CASSATSGSTDTQYF. The CDR3 DNA is TGTGCCAGCTCAGCCACTAGCGGGAGCACAGATACGCAGTATTTT.

The CDR3 nucleotides read TGTGCCAGCAGCTTAGCTAGGCTTGGTGAAAAACTGTTTTTT. It codes for CASSLARLGEKLFF. V gene TRBV28 combines with J gene TRBJ1-4; D is unresolved. V lost 6 bases and J 7 bases, leaving 15 bases between the germline ends. The CDR3 sequence is 14 residues long. Germline CDR1 is MDHEN and CDR2 is SYDVKM.

The chain is built from TRBV5-8 and TRBJ1-2; TRBD1 might be the D (6 bases). This CDR3 is 15 amino acids long. The V and J ends lost 4 bases and 0 bases respectively, with 13 bases between them. Germline V gene sequence: CDR1 SGHTS, CDR2 YDEGEE. CDR3 coding DNA: TGTGCCAGCAGCATACGGGACACAACTAACTATGGCTACACCTTC. Protein: CASSIRDTTNYGYTF.

Details on this clone: Additional DNA sequences in this sample encode the identical CDR3. The gene calls are TRBV3-1 (or the pseudogene TRBV3-2) and TRBJ2-6; unclear D gene. Trimming took 4 bases from V and 0 from J, leaving 7 bases between them. CDR1 and CDR2 (germline): LGHDT, YNNKEL (reference sequence). CDR3 length: 15 amino acids. The CDR3 spells CASSPDISGANVLTF. In DNA form, the CDR3 reads TGTGCCAGCAGCCCAGACATCTCTGGGGCCAACGTCCTGACTTTC.

The chain combines TRBV19 with TRBJ2-7; 11 bases match TRBD1. The CDR3 is made up of 14 amino acids. The germline V gene has CDR1 LNHDA and CDR2 SQIVND (reference sequence). Germline trimming cut 6 bases from V and 2 bases from J; bases unmatched to any gene: 3. Written as DNA, the CDR3 is TGTGCCAGTAGCCCGGGACAGGGGGCCTACGAGCAGTACGTC. This gives the protein CASSPGQGAYEQYV.